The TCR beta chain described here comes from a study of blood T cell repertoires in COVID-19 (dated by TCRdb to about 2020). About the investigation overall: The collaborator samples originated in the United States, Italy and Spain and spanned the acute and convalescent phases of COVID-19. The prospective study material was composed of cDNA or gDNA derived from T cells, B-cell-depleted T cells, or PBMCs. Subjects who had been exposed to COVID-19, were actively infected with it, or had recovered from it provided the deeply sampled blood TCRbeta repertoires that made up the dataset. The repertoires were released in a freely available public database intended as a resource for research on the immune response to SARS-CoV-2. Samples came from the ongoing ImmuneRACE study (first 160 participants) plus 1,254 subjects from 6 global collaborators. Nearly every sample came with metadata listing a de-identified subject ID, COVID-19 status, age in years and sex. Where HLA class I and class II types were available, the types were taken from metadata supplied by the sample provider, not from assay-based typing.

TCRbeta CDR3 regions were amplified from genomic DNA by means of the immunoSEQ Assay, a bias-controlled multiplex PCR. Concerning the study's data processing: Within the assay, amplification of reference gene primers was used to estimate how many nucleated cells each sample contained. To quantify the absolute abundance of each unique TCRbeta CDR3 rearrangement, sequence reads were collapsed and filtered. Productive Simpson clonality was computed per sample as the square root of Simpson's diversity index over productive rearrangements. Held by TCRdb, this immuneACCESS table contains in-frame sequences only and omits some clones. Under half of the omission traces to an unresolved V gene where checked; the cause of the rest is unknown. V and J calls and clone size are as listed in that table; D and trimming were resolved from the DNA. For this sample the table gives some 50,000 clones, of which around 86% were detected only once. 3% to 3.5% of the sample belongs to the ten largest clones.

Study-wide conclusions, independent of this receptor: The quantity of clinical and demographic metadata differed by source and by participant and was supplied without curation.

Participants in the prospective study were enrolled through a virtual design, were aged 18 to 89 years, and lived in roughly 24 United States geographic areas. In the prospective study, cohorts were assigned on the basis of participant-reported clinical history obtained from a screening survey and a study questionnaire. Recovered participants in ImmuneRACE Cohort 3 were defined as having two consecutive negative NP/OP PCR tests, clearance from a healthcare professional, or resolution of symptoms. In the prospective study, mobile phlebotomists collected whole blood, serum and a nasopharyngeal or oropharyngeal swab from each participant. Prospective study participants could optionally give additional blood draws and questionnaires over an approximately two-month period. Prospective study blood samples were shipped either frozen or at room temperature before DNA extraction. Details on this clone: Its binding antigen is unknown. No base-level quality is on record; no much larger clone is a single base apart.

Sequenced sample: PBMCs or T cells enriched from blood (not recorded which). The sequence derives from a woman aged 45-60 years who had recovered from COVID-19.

The CDR3 amino acid sequence is: CASSLLGTSDAMIYEQYF. The base sequence is TGTGCCAGCAGCTTGTTAGGGACTAGCGATGCGATGATCTACGAGCAGTACTTC. Rearrangement joined TRBV7-2 to TRBJ2-7, with 10 bases in between that match TRBD2. The CDR3 covers 18 residues, taking in both the cysteine and the phenylalanine. Only the CDR3 portion is preserved as DNA: 54 bases, with reading frame beginning at the first base. CDR1 SGHTA and CDR2 FQGNSA were looked up in the germline V gene. V loses 3 bases at its end and J loses 3 bases; junction bases beyond the gene matches: 14.